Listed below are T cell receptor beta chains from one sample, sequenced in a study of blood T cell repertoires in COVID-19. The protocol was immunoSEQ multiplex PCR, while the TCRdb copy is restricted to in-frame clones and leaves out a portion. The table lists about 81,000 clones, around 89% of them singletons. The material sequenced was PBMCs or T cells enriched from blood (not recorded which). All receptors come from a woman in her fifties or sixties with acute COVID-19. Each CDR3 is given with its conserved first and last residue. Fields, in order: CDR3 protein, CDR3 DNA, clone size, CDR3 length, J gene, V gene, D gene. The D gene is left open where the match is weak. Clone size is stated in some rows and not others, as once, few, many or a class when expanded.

CDR3aa: CASSPLAAQETQYF
CDR3nt: TGTGCCAGCAGCCCACTAGCGGCCCAAGAGACCCAGTACTTC
abundance: -
len: 14
j_gene: TRBJ2-5
v_gene: TRBV6-2/TRBV6-3
d_gene: TRBD2

CDR3aa: CASSTRTGTTEAFF
CDR3nt: TGTGCCAGTAGTACGCGGACAGGCACCACTGAAGCTTTCTTT
abundance: -
len: 14
j_gene: TRBJ1-1
v_gene: TRBV19
d_gene: TRBD1

CDR3aa: CASSSDRDTYF
CDR3nt: TGTGCCAGCTCATCCGACAGGGACACGTACTTC
abundance: -
len: 11
j_gene: TRBJ2-7
v_gene: TRBV18
d_gene: TRBD1

CDR3aa: CASSLAGASNEKLFF
CDR3nt: TGTGCCAGCAGCTTGGCGGGGGCCAGTAATGAAAAACTGTTTTTT
abundance: -
len: 15
j_gene: TRBJ1-4
v_gene: TRBV7-9
d_gene: -

CDR3aa: CASSVGGSGYEQYF
CDR3nt: TGTGCCAGCAGCGTAGGGGGTAGCGGTTACGAGCAGTACTTC
abundance: -
len: 14
j_gene: TRBJ2-7
v_gene: TRBV9
d_gene: -

CDR3aa: CASRSAGRNEQFF
CDR3nt: TGTGCCAGTAGGTCGGCGGGGAGGAATGAGCAGTTCTTC
abundance: -
len: 13
j_gene: TRBJ2-1
v_gene: TRBV19
d_gene: -

CDR3aa: CASSEASRAGETQYF
CDR3nt: TGTGCCAGCAGTGAAGCTAGCAGGGCAGGAGAGACCCAGTACTTC
abundance: -
len: 15
j_gene: TRBJ2-5
v_gene: TRBV6-1
d_gene: -

CDR3aa: CASSRLSGREGNEQFF
CDR3nt: TGTGCCAGTAGTCGTCTTAGCGGGAGAGAGGGCAATGAGCAGTTCTTC
abundance: -
len: 16
j_gene: TRBJ2-1
v_gene: TRBV19
d_gene: TRBD2

CDR3aa: CATLETLTRGYTF
CDR3nt: TGTGCCACCTTGGAGACACTAACTAGAGGCTACACCTTC
abundance: -
len: 13
j_gene: TRBJ1-2
v_gene: TRBV6-5
d_gene: -

CDR3aa: CASSFDARGEQFF
CDR3nt: TGTGCCAGCAGTTTCGATGCGCGGGGTGAGCAGTTCTTC
abundance: -
len: 13
j_gene: TRBJ2-1
v_gene: TRBV12-3/TRBV12-4
d_gene: -

CDR3aa: CASSVATRADQGEAFF
CDR3nt: TGTGCCAGCAGCGTAGCTACCAGGGCAGACCAGGGTGAAGCTTTCTTT
abundance: -
len: 16
j_gene: TRBJ1-1
v_gene: TRBV9
d_gene: -

CDR3aa: CATSRLAGAGETQYF
CDR3nt: TGTGCCACCAGCCGACTAGCGGGAGCGGGAGAGACCCAGTACTTC
abundance: -
len: 15
j_gene: TRBJ2-5
v_gene: TRBV15
d_gene: TRBD2

CDR3aa: CASSLPDNYGYTF
CDR3nt: TGTGCCAGCAGCTTACCAGATAACTATGGCTACACCTTC
abundance: -
len: 13
j_gene: TRBJ1-2
v_gene: TRBV7-9
d_gene: -

CDR3aa: CASLLSGTLNTEAFF
CDR3nt: TGTGCCAGCCTACTTTCCGGGACATTGAACACTGAAGCTTTCTTT
abundance: -
len: 15
j_gene: TRBJ1-1
v_gene: TRBV6-5
d_gene: -

CDR3aa: CASSETPADSQKYF
CDR3nt: TGTGCCAGCAGTGAAACCCCCGCCGACAGCCAAAAATATTTT
abundance: -
len: 14
j_gene: TRBJ1-3
v_gene: TRBV6-1
d_gene: -

CDR3aa: CASSDPGLASNEQFF
CDR3nt: TGCGCCAGCAGTGACCCGGGACTAGCGTCCAATGAGCAGTTCTTC
abundance: -
len: 15
j_gene: TRBJ2-1
v_gene: TRBV10-1
d_gene: TRBD2

CDR3aa: CASRRVDGTEAFF
CDR3nt: TGTGCCAGCAGGAGAGTCGATGGCACTGAAGCTTTCTTT
abundance: -
len: 13
j_gene: TRBJ1-1
v_gene: TRBV6-5
d_gene: -

CDR3aa: CASSSHRTRLNTEAFF
CDR3nt: TGTGCCAGTAGTTCTCACCGGACAAGATTGAACACTGAAGCTTTCTTT
abundance: -
len: 16
j_gene: TRBJ1-1
v_gene: TRBV19
d_gene: -

CDR3aa: CASSPPGTGSYEQYF
CDR3nt: TGTGCCAGCAGCCCACCCGGGACAGGGTCATACGAGCAGTACTTC
abundance: -
len: 15
j_gene: TRBJ2-7
v_gene: TRBV3-1/TRBV3-2
d_gene: TRBD1

CDR3aa: CASSLSDRYGYTF
CDR3nt: TGTGCCAGCAGCTTATCGGACAGATATGGCTACACCTTC
abundance: -
len: 13
j_gene: TRBJ1-2
v_gene: TRBV7-9
d_gene: -

CDR3aa: CASSFRVGSNQPQHF
CDR3nt: TGTGCCAGCAGCTTCAGGGTTGGGAGCAATCAGCCCCAGCATTTT
abundance: -
len: 15
j_gene: TRBJ1-5
v_gene: TRBV27
d_gene: -

CDR3aa: CASSNDRGTNEQFF
CDR3nt: TGCGCCAGCAGCAACGACAGGGGCACCAATGAGCAGTTCTTC
abundance: -
len: 14
j_gene: TRBJ2-1
v_gene: TRBV5-1
d_gene: TRBD1

CDR3aa: CASSQVGVGELFF
CDR3nt: TGTGCCAGCAGCCAAGTGGGCGTCGGGGAGCTGTTTTTT
abundance: -
len: 13
j_gene: TRBJ2-2
v_gene: TRBV3-1/TRBV3-2
d_gene: -

CDR3aa: CASSEGPTNEKLFF
CDR3nt: TGTGCCAGTTCGGAGGGTCCAACTAATGAAAAACTGTTTTTT
abundance: -
len: 14
j_gene: TRBJ1-4
v_gene: TRBV18
d_gene: -

CDR3aa: CASSVVPSTDTQYF
CDR3nt: TGTGCCAGCAGCGTAGTTCCTAGCACAGATACGCAGTATTTT
abundance: -
len: 14
j_gene: TRBJ2-3
v_gene: TRBV9
d_gene: -

CDR3aa: CASLGLGEQFF
CDR3nt: TGCGCCAGCCTGGGGCTAGGTGAGCAGTTCTTC
abundance: -
len: 11
j_gene: TRBJ2-1
v_gene: TRBV4-1
d_gene: -

CDR3aa: CASSTTSRNEQFF
CDR3nt: TGTGCCAGCAGCACGACTAGCCGTAATGAGCAGTTCTTC
abundance: -
len: 13
j_gene: TRBJ2-1
v_gene: TRBV7-9
d_gene: TRBD2

CDR3aa: CASGREFSYNEQFF
CDR3nt: TGTGCTAGTGGCCGAGAATTCTCCTACAATGAGCAGTTCTTC
abundance: -
len: 14
j_gene: TRBJ2-1
v_gene: TRBV12-5
d_gene: -

CDR3aa: CASRAPPKNIQYF
CDR3nt: TGTGCCAGCAGAGCGCCACCGAAAAACATTCAGTACTTC
abundance: -
len: 13
j_gene: TRBJ2-4
v_gene: TRBV7-2
d_gene: -

CDR3aa: CASSESVAVTYEQYF
CDR3nt: TGCGCCAGCAGTGAGTCGGTAGCGGTTACCTACGAGCAGTACTTC
abundance: -
len: 15
j_gene: TRBJ2-7
v_gene: TRBV10-1
d_gene: -

CDR3aa: CASSVVSSNTGELFF
CDR3nt: TGTGCCAGCAGCGTAGTATCCTCGAACACCGGGGAGCTGTTTTTT
abundance: few
len: 15
j_gene: TRBJ2-2
v_gene: TRBV9
d_gene: -

CDR3aa: CASSLSGTYEQYF
CDR3nt: TGTGCCAGCAGCTTAAGCGGGACCTACGAGCAGTACTTC
abundance: -
len: 13
j_gene: TRBJ2-7
v_gene: TRBV7-2
d_gene: TRBD2

CDR3aa: CASSLAWQGYEQYF
CDR3nt: TGTGCCAGCAGCTTAGCGTGGCAGGGCTACGAGCAGTACTTC
abundance: -
len: 14
j_gene: TRBJ2-7
v_gene: TRBV7-2
d_gene: -

CDR3aa: CAWSGGIHERDTSEAFF
CDR3nt: TGTGCCTGGAGTGGTGGTATCCACGAACGGGACACGAGTGAAGCTTTCTTT
abundance: -
len: 17
j_gene: TRBJ1-1
v_gene: TRBV30
d_gene: -

CDR3aa: CASSKLLDEQFF
CDR3nt: TGTGCCAGCAGTAAGCTGTTGGATGAGCAGTTCTTC
abundance: -
len: 12
j_gene: TRBJ2-1
v_gene: TRBV5-4
d_gene: -

CDR3aa: CASSSSWDYYGYTF
CDR3nt: TGTGCCAGCAGCTCAAGCTGGGACTACTATGGCTACACCTTC
abundance: -
len: 14
j_gene: TRBJ1-2
v_gene: TRBV11-3
d_gene: -

CDR3aa: CASSLGQGGEKLFF
CDR3nt: TGTGCCAGCAGCTTGGGACAGGGGGGTGAAAAACTGTTTTTT
abundance: -
len: 14
j_gene: TRBJ1-4
v_gene: TRBV7-8
d_gene: TRBD1

CDR3aa: CASSLRIGGELFF
CDR3nt: TGTGCCAGCAGTTTAAGAATCGGCGGGGAGCTGTTTTTT
abundance: -
len: 13
j_gene: TRBJ2-2
v_gene: TRBV12-3/TRBV12-4
d_gene: -

CDR3aa: CASSYGGTGLGEKLFF
CDR3nt: TGTGCCAGCAGTTATGGGGGGACAGGGCTAGGAGAAAAACTGTTTTTT
abundance: -
len: 16
j_gene: TRBJ1-4
v_gene: TRBV6-5
d_gene: TRBD1

CDR3aa: CASSRGGNTGELFF
CDR3nt: TGTGCCAGCAGTCGGGGGGGAAACACCGGGGAGCTGTTTTTT
abundance: once
len: 14
j_gene: TRBJ2-2
v_gene: TRBV6-5
d_gene: TRBD2

CDR3aa: CASSLRGEGVFKGQGEVF
CDR3nt: TGTGCCAGCAGTTTAAGGGGGGAGGGGGTGTTTAAGGGGCAGGGCGAAGTCTTC
abundance: -
len: 18
j_gene: TRBJ2-1
v_gene: TRBV27
d_gene: -